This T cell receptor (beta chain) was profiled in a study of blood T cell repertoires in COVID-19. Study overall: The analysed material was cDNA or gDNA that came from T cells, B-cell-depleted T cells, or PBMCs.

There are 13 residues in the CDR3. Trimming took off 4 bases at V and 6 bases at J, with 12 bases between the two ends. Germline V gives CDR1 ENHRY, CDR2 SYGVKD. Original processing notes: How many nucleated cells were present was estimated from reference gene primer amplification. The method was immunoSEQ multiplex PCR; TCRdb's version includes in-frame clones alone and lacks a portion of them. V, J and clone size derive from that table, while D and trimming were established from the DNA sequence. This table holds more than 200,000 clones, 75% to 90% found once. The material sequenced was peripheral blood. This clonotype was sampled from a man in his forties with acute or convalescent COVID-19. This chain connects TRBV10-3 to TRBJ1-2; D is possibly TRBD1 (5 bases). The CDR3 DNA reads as TGTGCCATCAGTGTAATACAGGCAGATGGCTACACCTTC. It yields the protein CAISVIQADGYTF.